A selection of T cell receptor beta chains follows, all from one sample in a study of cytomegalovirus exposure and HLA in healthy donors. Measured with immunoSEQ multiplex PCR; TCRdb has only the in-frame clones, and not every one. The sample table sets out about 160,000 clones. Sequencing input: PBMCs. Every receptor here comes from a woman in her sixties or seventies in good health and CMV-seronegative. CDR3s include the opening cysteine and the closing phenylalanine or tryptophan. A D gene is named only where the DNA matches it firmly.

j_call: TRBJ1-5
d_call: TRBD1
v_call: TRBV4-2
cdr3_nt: TGTGCCCTAATGGTTCCCCGGGACAGGGGGCTGGTGAGCAATCAGCCCCAGCATTTT
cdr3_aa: CALMVPRDRGLVSNQPQHF

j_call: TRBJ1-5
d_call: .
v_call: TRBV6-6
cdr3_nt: TGTGCCAGCAGTAGTCGAGGCAATCAGCCCCAGCATTTT
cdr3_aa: CASSSRGNQPQHF

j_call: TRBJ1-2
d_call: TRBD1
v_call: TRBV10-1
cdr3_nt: TGCGCCAGCATAATCGTTTTGGGACAGGGGTGTAACTATGGCTACACCTTC
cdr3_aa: CASIIVLGQGCNYGYTF

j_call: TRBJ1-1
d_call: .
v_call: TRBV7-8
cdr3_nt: TGTGCCAGCAGCTTAGGTTTTAGGGGGAACACTGAAGCTTTCTTT
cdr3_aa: CASSLGFRGNTEAFF

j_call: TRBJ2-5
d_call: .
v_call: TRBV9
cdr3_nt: TGTGCCAGCAGCGCCGGGGTAGGAAAAGAGACCCAGTACTTC
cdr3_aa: CASSAGVGKETQYF

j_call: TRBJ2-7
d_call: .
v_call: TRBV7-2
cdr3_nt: TGTGCCAGCAGCTTAGGGGGCGGGGCTGCCTACGAGCAGTACTTC
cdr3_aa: CASSLGGGAAYEQYF

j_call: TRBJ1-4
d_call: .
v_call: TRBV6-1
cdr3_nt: TGTGCCAGCAACTTTAGAGGGACTAATGAAAACTTGTTTTTT
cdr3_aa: CASNFRGTNENLFF

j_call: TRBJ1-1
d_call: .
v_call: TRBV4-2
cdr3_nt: TGTGCCAGCAGCCAAGCGGCACAATGGGCCACTGAAGCTTTCTTT
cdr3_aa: CASSQAAQWATEAFF

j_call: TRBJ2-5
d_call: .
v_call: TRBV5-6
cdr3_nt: TGTGCCAGCAGCTCCGAGGCTTCCCTCCAAGAGACCCAGTACTTC
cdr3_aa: CASSSEASLQETQYF

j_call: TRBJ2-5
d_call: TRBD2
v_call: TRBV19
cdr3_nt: TGTGCCAGTAGTATCTCCAGAAGCCGGACTAGCGGGAGGTTAGGGACCCAGTACTTC
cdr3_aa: CASSISRSRTSGRLGTQYF

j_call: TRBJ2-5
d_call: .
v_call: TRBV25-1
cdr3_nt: TGTGCCAGCAGAAGAGCAGAGACCCAGTACTTC
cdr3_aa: CASRRAETQYF

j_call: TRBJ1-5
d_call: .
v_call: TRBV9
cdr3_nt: TGTGCCAGCAGCGTGGGGGCGGTTCGGCCCCAGCATTTT
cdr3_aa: CASSVGAVRPQHF

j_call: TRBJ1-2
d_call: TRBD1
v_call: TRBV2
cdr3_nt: TGTGCCAGCAGTGTAATTCGTGACAGGGACGGCTACACCTTC
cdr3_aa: CASSVIRDRDGYTF

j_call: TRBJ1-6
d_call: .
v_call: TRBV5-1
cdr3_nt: TGCGCCACCCGCGGTTCCTATAATTCACCCCTCCACTTT
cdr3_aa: CATRGSYNSPLHF

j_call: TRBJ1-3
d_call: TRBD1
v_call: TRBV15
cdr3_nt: TGTGCCACCAGCAGAGTCGTGACAGGGGTTGAGATTGGAAACACCATATATTTT
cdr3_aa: CATSRVVTGVEIGNTIYF

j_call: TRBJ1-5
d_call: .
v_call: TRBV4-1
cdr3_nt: TGCGCCAGCAGCCAGGTCAGCCGGGGAGATCAGCCCCAGCATTTT
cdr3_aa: CASSQVSRGDQPQHF

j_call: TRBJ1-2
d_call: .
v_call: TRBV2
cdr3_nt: TGTGCCAGCAGTGTCTACGGAGGGGAATCGGGCTACACCTTC
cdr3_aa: CASSVYGGESGYTF

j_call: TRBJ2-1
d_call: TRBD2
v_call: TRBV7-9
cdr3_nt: TGTGCCAGCAGCCGGCTAGCGGGAGGGGCCCTCAATGAGCAGTTCTTC
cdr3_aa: CASSRLAGGALNEQFF

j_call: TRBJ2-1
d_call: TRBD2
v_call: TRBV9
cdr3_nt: TGTGCCAGCAGCGGGGAGGGGAGCGCCTACAATGAGCAGTTCTTC
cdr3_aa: CASSGEGSAYNEQFF

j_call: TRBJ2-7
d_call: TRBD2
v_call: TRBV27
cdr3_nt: TGTGCCAGCCGCCCGGGGAGCGGGATGTACGAGCAGTACTTC
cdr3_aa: CASRPGSGMYEQYF

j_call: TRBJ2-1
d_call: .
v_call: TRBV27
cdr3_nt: TGTGCCAGCAGTTTAGACCGGGCGAGCAGGGCTTACAATGAGCAGTTCTTC
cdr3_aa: CASSLDRASRAYNEQFF

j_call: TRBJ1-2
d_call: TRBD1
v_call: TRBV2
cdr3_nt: TGTGCCAGCAGCCCCGACAGGGGTGATGGCTACACCTTC
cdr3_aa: CASSPDRGDGYTF

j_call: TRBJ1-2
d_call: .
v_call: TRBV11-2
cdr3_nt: TGTGCCAGCAGCTTAGGGGGACTGAACTATGGCTACACCTTC
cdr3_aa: CASSLGGLNYGYTF

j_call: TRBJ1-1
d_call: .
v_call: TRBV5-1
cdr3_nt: TGCGCCAGCAGCCCCACGCTAGGCCAGAACACTGAAGCTTTCTTT
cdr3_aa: CASSPTLGQNTEAFF

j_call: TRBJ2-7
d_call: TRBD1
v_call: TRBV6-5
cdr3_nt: TGTGCCAGCAGTTACGGGACAGGGGTCTCCTACGAGCAGTACTTC
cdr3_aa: CASSYGTGVSYEQYF

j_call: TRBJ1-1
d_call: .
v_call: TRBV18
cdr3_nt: TGTGCCAGCTCACCCATACAGGACCCGAACACTGAAGCTTTCTTT
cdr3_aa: CASSPIQDPNTEAFF

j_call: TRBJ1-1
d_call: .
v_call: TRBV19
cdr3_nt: TGTGCCAGTAGTATATCGCGGCGAGGGTCCACTGAAGCTTTCTTT
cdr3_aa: CASSISRRGSTEAFF

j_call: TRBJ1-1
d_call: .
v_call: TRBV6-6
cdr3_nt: TGTGCCAGCCCCTCGCGGGGGGCTGAAGCTTTCTTT
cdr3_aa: CASPSRGAEAFF

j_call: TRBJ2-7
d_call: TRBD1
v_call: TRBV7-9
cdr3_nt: TGTGCCAGCAGCGTGGGACAGAGCTCCTACGAGCAGTACTTC
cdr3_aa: CASSVGQSSYEQYF

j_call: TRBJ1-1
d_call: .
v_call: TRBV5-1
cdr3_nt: TGCGCCAGCAGCTTGGTCCAGGGGCGGTTCATGAACACTGAAGCTTTCTTT
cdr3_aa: CASSLVQGRFMNTEAFF

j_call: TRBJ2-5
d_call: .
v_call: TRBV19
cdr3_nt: TGTGCCGCTAATAGGCGGCCGGGGGAGACCCAGTACTTC
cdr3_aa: CAANRRPGETQYF

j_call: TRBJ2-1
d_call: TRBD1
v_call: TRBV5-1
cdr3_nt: TGCGCCAGCAGCTTGCAACAGGGGACGTACAATGAGCAGTTCTTC
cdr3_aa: CASSLQQGTYNEQFF

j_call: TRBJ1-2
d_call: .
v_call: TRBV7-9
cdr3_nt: TGTGCCAGCAGCTTACCCCCCACATCACCCAACCTGAATGGCTACACCTTC
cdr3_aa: CASSLPPTSPNLNGYTF

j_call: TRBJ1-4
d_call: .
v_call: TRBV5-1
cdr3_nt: TGCGCCAGCAGCGAAACAGCAGCTAATGAAAAACTGTTTTTT
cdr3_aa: CASSETAANEKLFF

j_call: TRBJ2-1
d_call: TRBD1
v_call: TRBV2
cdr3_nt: TGTGCCAGCAAACAGGGGAGTGTTGGTGAGCAGTTCTTC
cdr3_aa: CASKQGSVGEQFF

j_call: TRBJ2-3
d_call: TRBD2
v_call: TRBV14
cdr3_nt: TGTGCCAGCAGACCAGCGGGAGGACAGACAGATACGCAGTATTTT
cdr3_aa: CASRPAGGQTDTQYF

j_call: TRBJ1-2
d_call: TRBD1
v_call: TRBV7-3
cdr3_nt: TGTGCCAGCAGCCTCACGGGACAGAATATTTATGGCTACACCTTC
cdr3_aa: CASSLTGQNIYGYTF

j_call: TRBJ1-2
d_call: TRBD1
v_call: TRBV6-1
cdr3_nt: TGTGCCAGCAGTGACCCAGGGGGCTACTATGGCTACACCTTC
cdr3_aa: CASSDPGGYYGYTF

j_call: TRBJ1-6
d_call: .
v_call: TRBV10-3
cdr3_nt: TGTGCCATCGGAACAGGGACTAATTCACCCCTCCACTTT
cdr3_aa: CAIGTGTNSPLHF

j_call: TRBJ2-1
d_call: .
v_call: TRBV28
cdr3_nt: TGTGCCAGCAGTTTAGCGGGATCAAACAATGAGCAGTTCTTC
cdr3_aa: CASSLAGSNNEQFF

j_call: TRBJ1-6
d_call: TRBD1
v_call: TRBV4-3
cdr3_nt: TGCGCCAGCAGCCAAGAGACAGGGAGGAATTCACCCCTCCACTTT
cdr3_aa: CASSQETGRNSPLHF

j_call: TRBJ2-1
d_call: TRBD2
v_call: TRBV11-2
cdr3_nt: TGTGCCAGCAGCCGGATAGCGGGAGGATTCAATGAGCAGTTCTTC
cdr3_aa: CASSRIAGGFNEQFF